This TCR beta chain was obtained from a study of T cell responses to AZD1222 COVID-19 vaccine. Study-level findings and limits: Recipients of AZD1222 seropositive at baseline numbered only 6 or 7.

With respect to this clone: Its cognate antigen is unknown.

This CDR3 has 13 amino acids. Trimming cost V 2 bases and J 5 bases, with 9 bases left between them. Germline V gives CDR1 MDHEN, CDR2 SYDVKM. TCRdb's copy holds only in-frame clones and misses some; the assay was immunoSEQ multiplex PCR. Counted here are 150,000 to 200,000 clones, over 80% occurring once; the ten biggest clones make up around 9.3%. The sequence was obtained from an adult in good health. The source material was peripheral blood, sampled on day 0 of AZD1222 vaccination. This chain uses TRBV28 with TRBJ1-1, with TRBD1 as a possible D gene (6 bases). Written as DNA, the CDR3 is TGTGCCAGCAGTTTAGAGGGGGGTACTGAAGCTTTCTTT. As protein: CASSLEGGTEAFF.